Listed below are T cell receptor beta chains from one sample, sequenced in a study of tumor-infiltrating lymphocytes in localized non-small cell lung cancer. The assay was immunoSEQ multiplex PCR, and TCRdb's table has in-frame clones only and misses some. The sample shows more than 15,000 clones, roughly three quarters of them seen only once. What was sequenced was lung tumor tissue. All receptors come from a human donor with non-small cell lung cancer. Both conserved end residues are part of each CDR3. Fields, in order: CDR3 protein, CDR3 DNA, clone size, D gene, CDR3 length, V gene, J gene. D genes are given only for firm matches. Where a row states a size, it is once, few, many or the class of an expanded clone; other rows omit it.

cdr3_aa: CASSQRPPPTEAFF
cdr3_nt: TGTGCCAGCAGTCAACGCCCCCCACCCACTGAAGCTTTCTTT
clone_size: few
d_call: .
cdr3_length: 14
v_call: TRBV27
j_call: TRBJ1-1

cdr3_aa: CASSPLAVETQYF
cdr3_nt: TGTGCCAGTAGCCCACTAGCGGTAGAGACCCAGTACTTC
clone_size: .
d_call: TRBD2
cdr3_length: 13
v_call: TRBV19
j_call: TRBJ2-5

cdr3_aa: CASSPAGGEYEQYF
cdr3_nt: TGTGCCAGCAGCCCGGCAGGGGGTGAATACGAGCAGTACTTC
clone_size: .
d_call: TRBD1
cdr3_length: 14
v_call: TRBV7-2
j_call: TRBJ2-7

cdr3_aa: CASSSGPNSPLHF
cdr3_nt: TGTGCCAGCAGCTCGGGACCTAATTCACCCCTCCACTTT
clone_size: .
d_call: .
cdr3_length: 13
v_call: TRBV7-6
j_call: TRBJ1-6

cdr3_aa: CASRGVVAYEQYF
cdr3_nt: TGTGCCAGCCGGGGGGTTGTCGCCTACGAGCAGTACTTC
clone_size: .
d_call: TRBD2
cdr3_length: 13
v_call: TRBV2
j_call: TRBJ2-7

cdr3_aa: CASSWGDRHTEAFF
cdr3_nt: TGTGCCAGCAGCTGGGGGGACAGGCACACTGAAGCTTTCTTT
clone_size: .
d_call: TRBD1
cdr3_length: 14
v_call: TRBV7-2
j_call: TRBJ1-1

cdr3_aa: CASSFGQPPYEQYF
cdr3_nt: TGTGCCAGCAGTTTCGGACAGCCACCCTACGAGCAGTACTTC
clone_size: .
d_call: .
cdr3_length: 14
v_call: TRBV28
j_call: TRBJ2-7

cdr3_aa: CASSNKQGYYGYTF
cdr3_nt: TGTGCCAGCAGTAACAAGCAGGGGTACTATGGCTACACCTTC
clone_size: .
d_call: .
cdr3_length: 14
v_call: TRBV7-2
j_call: TRBJ1-2

cdr3_aa: CASSYVNTGELFF
cdr3_nt: TGTGCCAGCAGTTACGTGAACACCGGGGAGCTGTTTTTT
clone_size: .
d_call: .
cdr3_length: 13
v_call: TRBV6-6
j_call: TRBJ2-2

cdr3_aa: CASSSSQETQYF
cdr3_nt: TGCGCCAGCAGCTCGAGCCAAGAGACCCAGTACTTC
clone_size: .
d_call: .
cdr3_length: 12
v_call: TRBV5-1
j_call: TRBJ2-5

cdr3_aa: CASSFRNQPQHF
cdr3_nt: TGTGCCAGCAGCTTCCGTAATCAGCCCCAGCATTTT
clone_size: .
d_call: .
cdr3_length: 12
v_call: TRBV7-2
j_call: TRBJ1-5

cdr3_aa: CASSLALRGGAYNEQFF
cdr3_nt: TGCGCCAGCAGCTTGGCCCTGAGGGGGGGGGCCTACAATGAGCAGTTCTTC
clone_size: few
d_call: .
cdr3_length: 17
v_call: TRBV5-1
j_call: TRBJ2-1

cdr3_aa: CASSIDRSGYQPQHF
cdr3_nt: TGTGCCAGTAGTATAGATCGGTCAGGATATCAGCCCCAGCATTTT
clone_size: few
d_call: .
cdr3_length: 15
v_call: TRBV19
j_call: TRBJ1-5

cdr3_aa: CASSLGQTRDTQYF
cdr3_nt: TGTGCCAGCAGCTTGGGGCAGACCAGGGATACGCAGTATTTT
clone_size: .
d_call: .
cdr3_length: 14
v_call: TRBV7-2
j_call: TRBJ2-3

cdr3_aa: CASGTPQHGYTF
cdr3_nt: TGTGCCAGCGGAACCCCCCAACACGGCTACACCTTC
clone_size: .
d_call: .
cdr3_length: 12
v_call: TRBV28
j_call: TRBJ1-2

cdr3_aa: CASSNFGAQYF
cdr3_nt: TGTGCCAGCAGCAATTTCGGCGCGCAGTATTTT
clone_size: .
d_call: .
cdr3_length: 11
v_call: TRBV6-1
j_call: TRBJ2-3

cdr3_aa: CASSEARGFQPQHF
cdr3_nt: TGTGCCAGCAGTGAGGCTCGGGGATTCCAGCCCCAGCATTTT
clone_size: .
d_call: .
cdr3_length: 14
v_call: TRBV6-1
j_call: TRBJ1-5

cdr3_aa: CASSGGRFWLDEAFF
cdr3_nt: TGTGCCAGCAGTGGGGGACGTTTCTGGTTGGATGAAGCTTTCTTT
clone_size: few
d_call: .
cdr3_length: 15
v_call: TRBV6-1
j_call: TRBJ1-1

cdr3_aa: CASSSRPMQPQHF
cdr3_nt: TGTGCCAGCAGCTCCCGCCCGATGCAGCCCCAGCATTTT
clone_size: .
d_call: .
cdr3_length: 13
v_call: TRBV6-5
j_call: TRBJ1-5

cdr3_aa: CSARLGETQYF
cdr3_nt: TGCAGTGCTAGACTAGGGGAGACCCAGTACTTC
clone_size: .
d_call: .
cdr3_length: 11
v_call: TRBV20-1
j_call: TRBJ2-5

cdr3_aa: CASSRPFSGGRLTDTQYF
cdr3_nt: TGTGCCAGCAGCCGACCCTTTAGCGGGGGGAGGCTCACAGATACGCAGTATTTT
clone_size: .
d_call: TRBD2
cdr3_length: 18
v_call: TRBV14
j_call: TRBJ2-3

cdr3_aa: CASSWGTGVNEKLFF
cdr3_nt: TGCGCCAGCAGCTGGGGGACAGGCGTAAATGAAAAACTGTTTTTT
clone_size: .
d_call: TRBD1
cdr3_length: 15
v_call: TRBV5-1
j_call: TRBJ1-4

cdr3_aa: CASSVASGPGELFF
cdr3_nt: TGTGCCAGCAGCGTAGCTTCGGGCCCCGGGGAGCTGTTTTTT
clone_size: few
d_call: .
cdr3_length: 14
v_call: TRBV9
j_call: TRBJ2-2

cdr3_aa: CASSQDSRGSEQYF
cdr3_nt: TGCGCCAGCAGCCAAGATTCGCGGGGGTCCGAGCAGTACTTC
clone_size: .
d_call: TRBD2
cdr3_length: 14
v_call: TRBV4-3
j_call: TRBJ2-7

cdr3_aa: CSVGGGGDEKLFF
cdr3_nt: TGCAGCGTTGGGGGAGGAGGGGATGAAAAACTGTTTTTT
clone_size: .
d_call: .
cdr3_length: 13
v_call: TRBV29-1
j_call: TRBJ1-4

cdr3_aa: CASSLLAEPWNEQFF
cdr3_nt: TGTGCCAGCAGCCTGCTAGCGGAGCCCTGGAATGAGCAGTTCTTC
clone_size: .
d_call: TRBD2
cdr3_length: 15
v_call: TRBV9
j_call: TRBJ2-1

cdr3_aa: CASSRSVTTYEQYF
cdr3_nt: TGTGCCAGCAGCCGTAGCGTAACCACATACGAGCAGTACTTC
clone_size: .
d_call: .
cdr3_length: 14
v_call: TRBV7-2
j_call: TRBJ2-7

cdr3_aa: CASSGTGRGETQYF
cdr3_nt: TGTGCCAGCAGTGGGACAGGGAGAGGGGAGACCCAGTACTTC
clone_size: .
d_call: TRBD1
cdr3_length: 14
v_call: TRBV5-4
j_call: TRBJ2-5

cdr3_aa: CSAPEGQGEYF
cdr3_nt: TGCAGTGCCCCAGAGGGACAGGGCGAGTATTTT
clone_size: .
d_call: TRBD1
cdr3_length: 11
v_call: TRBV20-1
j_call: TRBJ2-3

cdr3_aa: CASSLSVVGVYEQYF
cdr3_nt: TGTGCCAGCAGTTTATCGGTTGTAGGGGTCTACGAGCAGTACTTC
clone_size: .
d_call: .
cdr3_length: 15
v_call: TRBV27
j_call: TRBJ2-7

cdr3_aa: CASSLRTSGVPYEQYF
cdr3_nt: TGTGCCAGCAGCTTGAGGACTAGCGGGGTCCCCTACGAGCAGTACTTC
clone_size: .
d_call: TRBD2
cdr3_length: 16
v_call: TRBV7-9
j_call: TRBJ2-7

cdr3_aa: CASISGVGNEQFF
cdr3_nt: TGTGCCAGTATAAGCGGGGTAGGCAATGAGCAGTTCTTC
clone_size: .
d_call: TRBD2
cdr3_length: 13
v_call: TRBV19
j_call: TRBJ2-1

cdr3_aa: CASSFYEQYF
cdr3_nt: TGCGCCAGCAGCTTCTACGAGCAGTACTTC
clone_size: .
d_call: .
cdr3_length: 10
v_call: TRBV5-1
j_call: TRBJ2-7

cdr3_aa: CASSIGAVAGFYEQYF
cdr3_nt: TGTGCCAGTAGTATAGGGGCGGTAGCGGGATTCTACGAGCAGTACTTC
clone_size: .
d_call: TRBD2
cdr3_length: 16
v_call: TRBV19
j_call: TRBJ2-7

cdr3_aa: CASRPMGLNNEQFF
cdr3_nt: TGTGCCAGCAGGCCGATGGGACTAAACAATGAGCAGTTCTTC
clone_size: few
d_call: TRBD2
cdr3_length: 14
v_call: TRBV27
j_call: TRBJ2-1

cdr3_aa: CASTPSRDSGNTIYF
cdr3_nt: TGTGCCAGCACCCCAAGCCGGGACTCTGGAAACACCATATATTTT
clone_size: .
d_call: .
cdr3_length: 15
v_call: TRBV11-2
j_call: TRBJ1-3

cdr3_aa: CASSFVAGDTGELFF
cdr3_nt: TGCGCCAGCAGCTTCGTAGCGGGAGATACCGGGGAGCTGTTTTTT
clone_size: .
d_call: TRBD2
cdr3_length: 15
v_call: TRBV5-1
j_call: TRBJ2-2

cdr3_aa: CASSPLRVNTEAFF
cdr3_nt: TGTGCCAGCAGTCCCCTTCGGGTAAACACTGAAGCTTTCTTT
clone_size: .
d_call: .
cdr3_length: 14
v_call: TRBV28
j_call: TRBJ1-1

cdr3_aa: CASSLRTDGETQYF
cdr3_nt: TGTGCCAGCAGCCTCCGGACAGATGGAGAGACCCAGTACTTC
clone_size: .
d_call: .
cdr3_length: 14
v_call: TRBV7-9
j_call: TRBJ2-5

cdr3_aa: CASSPGLAGGQRETQYF
cdr3_nt: TGCGCCAGCAGCCCGGGACTAGCGGGGGGGCAGAGAGAGACCCAGTACTTC
clone_size: .
d_call: TRBD2
cdr3_length: 17
v_call: TRBV5-1
j_call: TRBJ2-5

cdr3_aa: CASRWIGTEAFF
cdr3_nt: TGTGCCAGCCGGTGGATCGGCACTGAAGCTTTCTTT
clone_size: .
d_call: .
cdr3_length: 12
v_call: TRBV28
j_call: TRBJ1-1

cdr3_aa: CASSPPGLFLTDTQYF
cdr3_nt: TGTGCCAGCAGTCCCCCGGGACTGTTTCTCACAGATACGCAGTATTTT
clone_size: .
d_call: .
cdr3_length: 16
v_call: TRBV28
j_call: TRBJ2-3

cdr3_aa: CASSQSYEQYF
cdr3_nt: TGTGCCAGCAGCCAATCCTACGAGCAGTACTTC
clone_size: .
d_call: .
cdr3_length: 11
v_call: TRBV28
j_call: TRBJ2-7

cdr3_aa: CATSRALGQGIGYTF
cdr3_nt: TGTGCCACCAGCAGAGCCCTGGGACAGGGGATTGGCTACACCTTC
clone_size: .
d_call: TRBD1
cdr3_length: 15
v_call: TRBV15
j_call: TRBJ1-2

cdr3_aa: CASSPGPLEKLFF
cdr3_nt: TGTGCTAGCAGCCCCGGACCGCTCGAAAAACTGTTTTTT
clone_size: .
d_call: .
cdr3_length: 13
v_call: TRBV7-7
j_call: TRBJ1-4

cdr3_aa: CASSYGGPNYGYTF
cdr3_nt: TGTGCCAGCAGTTACGGCGGTCCTAACTATGGCTACACCTTC
clone_size: few
d_call: .
cdr3_length: 14
v_call: TRBV6-5
j_call: TRBJ1-2

cdr3_aa: CASSLSGVAGNPDTQYF
cdr3_nt: TGTGCCAGCAGCTTATCAGGGGTCGCCGGGAACCCAGATACGCAGTATTTT
clone_size: .
d_call: .
cdr3_length: 17
v_call: TRBV7-3
j_call: TRBJ2-3

cdr3_aa: CASSLGFRGPRGNEQFF
cdr3_nt: TGTGCCAGCAGCTTAGGTTTTAGGGGGCCGCGGGGCAATGAGCAGTTCTTC
clone_size: few
d_call: .
cdr3_length: 17
v_call: TRBV7-2
j_call: TRBJ2-1

cdr3_aa: CASSLGGAGFQIATDTQYF
cdr3_nt: TGTGCCAGCAGTTTAGGGGGGGCAGGATTCCAGATAGCGACAGATACGCAGTATTTT
clone_size: .
d_call: .
cdr3_length: 19
v_call: TRBV28
j_call: TRBJ2-3

cdr3_aa: CASSQRGPRDTQYF
cdr3_nt: TGTGCCAGCAGTCAGCGGGGACCTCGGGATACGCAGTATTTT
clone_size: .
d_call: TRBD2
cdr3_length: 14
v_call: TRBV6-5
j_call: TRBJ2-3

cdr3_aa: CASSLLSGNTEAFF
cdr3_nt: TGTGCCAGCAGTTTATTGTCCGGGAACACTGAAGCTTTCTTT
clone_size: .
d_call: .
cdr3_length: 14
v_call: TRBV27
j_call: TRBJ1-1

cdr3_aa: CSGTSGETYEQYF
cdr3_nt: TGCAGCGGGACTAGCGGGGAGACCTACGAGCAGTACTTC
clone_size: .
d_call: TRBD2
cdr3_length: 13
v_call: TRBV29-1
j_call: TRBJ2-7

cdr3_aa: CASSMMGQVYGYTF
cdr3_nt: TGTGCCAGTAGTATGATGGGACAGGTCTATGGCTACACCTTC
clone_size: few
d_call: TRBD1
cdr3_length: 14
v_call: TRBV19
j_call: TRBJ1-2